The 15 T cell receptor beta chains listed next were all sequenced from one sample in a study of T cell responses to AZD1222 COVID-19 vaccine (dated by TCRdb to about 2021). Preparation of the library involved the immunoSEQ multiplex PCR assay. As stored in TCRdb, this immuneACCESS dataset retains in-frame rearrangements with V and J assigned. A fraction of the clones does not appear; measured against another copy, unresolved V genes explain less than half of the discrepancy, and the remainder lacks a known reason. The sample table records about 140,000 clones; roughly 92% of these occur just once. The top ten clonotypes cover about 4.8% of the sample. The time point tag for this specimen amounts to: baseline before first vaccination. The sequencing used peripheral blood, collected on day 0 of AZD1222 vaccination. The receptors derive from an adult in good health.

This chain links TRBV28 with TRBJ1-1; 8 nucleotides align to TRBD1. This CDR3 contains 15 residues. Germline CDR1 and CDR2: MDHEN and SYDVKM. The V gene end was trimmed by 6 bases and the J gene end by 10 bases; junction bases not matched to a gene: 16. Here the CDR3 DNA reads TGTGCCAGCAGCCCTACAGGGGGGGTGGGGTATAGAGCTTTCTTT. Translating it yields CASSPTGGVGYRAFF.

This rearrangement joins TRBV6-5 to TRBJ1-2; D not resolved. Per germline, CDR1 MNHEY and CDR2 SVGAGI. The CDR3 runs 12 residues. V shed 10 bases and J shed 6 bases, with 15 bases lying between them. CDR3 in DNA: TGTGCCACTTCCCAACGCTATGATGGCTACACCTTC. As protein: CATSQRYDGYTF.

This chain joins TRBV7-8 and TRBJ1-1; TRBD1 aligns across 12 bases. The CDR3 spans 16 residues. The V gene end was trimmed by 6 bases and the J gene end by 8 bases; junction bases not matched to a gene: 13. Germline V gene lookup returns CDR1 SGHVS and CDR2 FQNEAQ. CDR3 sequence: CASRGTGGDSYYEAFF. The CDR3 DNA sequence: TGTGCCAGCAGGGGGACAGGGGGCGACTCGTACTACGAAGCTTTCTTT.

The CDR3 DNA follows: TGCGCCAGCAGCTCGGGACTAGCGGGAGGCCCAGATACGCAGTATTTT. Translating it yields CASSSGLAGGPDTQYF. V is TRBV5-1 and J is TRBJ2-3, with 15 bases matching TRBD2. V was clipped by 3 bases and J by 4 bases; unmatched bases: 3. CDR3 length: 16 amino acids. Looked up from germline, CDR1 is SGHRS and CDR2 is YFSETQ.

CDR3 protein: CASSSTSGRGNEQFF. The CDR3 region has the DNA TGTGCCAGCAGCTCTACTAGCGGGAGGGGGAATGAGCAGTTCTTC. The genes are TRBV7-9 and TRBJ2-1; 13 nucleotides align to TRBD2. Germline CDR1 is SEHNR and CDR2 is FQNEAQ (reference sequence). This CDR3 region has 15 residues. V lost 4 bases to trimming and J lost 7 bases; unmatched junction nucleotides: 4.

The chain joins TRBV4-1 to TRBJ2-1; 8 nucleotides align to TRBD1. The germline gives CDR1 MGHRA, CDR2 YSYEKL. J lost 4 bases, V lost 1 base, and 6 bases had no gene match. This CDR3 contains 16 residues. The CDR3 is CASSQGRTGWYNEQFF. In nucleotides, the CDR3 is TGCGCCAGCAGCCAAGGCCGGACAGGGTGGTACAATGAGCAGTTCTTC.

The chain joins TRBV25-1 to TRBJ1-4; 7 nucleotides line up with TRBD1. The CDR3 runs to 15 residues. Germline V gene data show CDR1 as MGHDK and CDR2 as SYGVNS. V gave up 4 bases and J gave up 8 bases; unmatched junction bases: 10. CDR3 bases: TGTGCCAGCAGTGTTAACAGGGGAGACGTCGAAAAACTGTTTTTT. Its translation is CASSVNRGDVEKLFF.

In its sample, this clone was seen once. V gene TRBV5-4 combines with J gene TRBJ1-2; D is unclear. The CDR3 has 14 amino acids. V lost 4 bases and J lost 3, with 13 bases in between. Germline V gene lookup returns CDR1 SGHNT and CDR2 YYREEE (reference sequence). The CDR3 sequence is CASSLPEAYYGYTF. DNA for the CDR3: TGTGCCAGCAGCCTCCCTGAAGCTTACTATGGCTACACCTTC.

The CDR3 DNA reads TGTGCCAGCAGCTTGGATTGGGCACAGGGCGAGACCCAGTACTTC. Translated, it gives CASSLDWAQGETQYF. The gene calls are TRBV5-8 and TRBJ2-5; weak D call: TRBD1 (6 bases). V was pared by 0 bases and J by 5 bases, with 14 bases between. The CDR3 covers 15 residues. CDR1 SGHTS and CDR2 YDEGEE come from the germline V gene. The whole variable domain, filled in from reference TRBV5-8 and TRBJ2-5, reads EAGVTQSPTHLIKTRGQQATLRCSPISGHTSVYWYQQALGLGLQFLLWYDEGEERNRGNFPPRFSGRQFPNYSSELNVNALELEDSALYLCASSLDWAQGETQYFGPGTRLLVL.

CDR3: CASSHPSGNEKLFF. In DNA, the CDR3 is TGCGCCAGCAGTCACCCGAGTGGGAATGAAAAACTGTTTTTT. The gene calls are TRBV23-1 and TRBJ1-4, with D unclear. TRBV23-1 falls under the ORF class, with uncertain function. This CDR3 has 14 residues. Trimming removed 3 bases from V and 5 bases from J, with 10 bases in between.

The V gene is TRBV6-1, the J gene TRBJ2-3; perhaps D is TRBD1 or TRBD2 (5 bases each). Germline V CDR1 and CDR2: MNHNS, SASEGT. The CDR3 runs to 17 residues. Trimming shortened V by 1 base and J by 3 bases, and 17 bases separated the two germline ends. CDR3 sequence (DNA): TGTGCCAGCAGTGAAGGGTGGGGCGCAACGGGGACAGATACGCAGTATTTT. Translated, it gives CASSEGWGATGTDTQYF.

This sequence joins TRBV3-1 (or the pseudogene TRBV3-2) and TRBJ2-3; D perhaps matches TRBD2 (6 bases). V lost 1 base and J lost 3, with 8 bases in between. The CDR3 has 14 residues. Germline CDR1 is LGHDT and CDR2 is YNNKEL (reference sequence). The CDR3 nucleotides are TGTGCCAGCAGCCAAGCGGGAGCGACAGATACGCAGTATTTT. Protein sequence: CASSQAGATDTQYF.

This chain joins TRBV4-1 and TRBJ1-2, with TRBD1 identical over 8 bases. Germline V gene sequence: CDR1 MGHRA, CDR2 YSYEKL. The CDR3 is 17 amino acids. V shed 0 bases, J shed 4 bases, and the junction held 10 bases outside the gene matches. The CDR3 DNA is TGCGCCAGCAGCCAAGATCGGTTGGCAGGGGGCGGCTATGGCTACACCTTC. Protein product: CASSQDRLAGGGYGYTF.

The chain combines TRBV28 with TRBJ2-7; TRBD2 matches at 9 bases. From germline, CDR1 is MDHEN and CDR2 SYDVKM. The CDR3 loop spans 16 amino acids. The ends lost 6 bases at V and 5 bases at J; junction bases unmatched: 14. The CDR3 DNA reads as TGTGCCAGCAGGGGCTCGGCTAGCGGGACGGTTGACGAGCAGTACTTC. It translates to CASRGSASGTVDEQYF.

The chain links TRBV3-1 (or the pseudogene TRBV3-2) to TRBJ2-3, with D uncertain. Germline V gene lookup returns CDR1 LGHDT and CDR2 YNNKEL (reference sequence). The V end was cut by 4 bases, the J end by 5 bases, with 7 bases between. The CDR3 is 12 residues long. The CDR3 coding sequence is TGTGCCAGCAGCCCCTCCCAAGATACGCAGTATTTT. Translation: CASSPSQDTQYF.